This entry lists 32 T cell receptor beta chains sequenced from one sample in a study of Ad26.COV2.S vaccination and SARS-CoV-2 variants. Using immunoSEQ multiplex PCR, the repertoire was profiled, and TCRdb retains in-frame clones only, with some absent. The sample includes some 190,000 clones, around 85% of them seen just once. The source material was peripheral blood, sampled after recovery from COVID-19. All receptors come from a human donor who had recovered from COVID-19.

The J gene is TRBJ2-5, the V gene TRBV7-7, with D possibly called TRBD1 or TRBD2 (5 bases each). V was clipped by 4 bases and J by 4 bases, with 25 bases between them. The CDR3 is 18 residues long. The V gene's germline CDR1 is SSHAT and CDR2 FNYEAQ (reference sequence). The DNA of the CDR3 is TGTGCCAGCAGCTCCCTTTCAATCCTACTTCCCGGGACAGAGACCCAGTACTTC. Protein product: CASSSLSILLPGTETQYF.

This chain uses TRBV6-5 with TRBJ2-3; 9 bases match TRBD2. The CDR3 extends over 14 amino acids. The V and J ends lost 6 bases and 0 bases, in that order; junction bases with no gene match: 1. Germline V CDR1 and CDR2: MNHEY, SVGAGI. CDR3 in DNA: TGTGCCAGCAGGACTAGCGGTAGCACAGATACGCAGTATTTT. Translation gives CASRTSGSTDTQYF.

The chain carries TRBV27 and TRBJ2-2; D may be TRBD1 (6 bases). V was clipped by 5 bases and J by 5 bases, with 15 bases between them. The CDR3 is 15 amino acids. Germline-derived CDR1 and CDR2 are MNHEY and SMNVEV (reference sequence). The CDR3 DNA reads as TGTGCCAGCAGTCCGCTACAGGGATGGACCGGGGAGCTGTTTTTT. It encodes CASSPLQGWTGELFF.

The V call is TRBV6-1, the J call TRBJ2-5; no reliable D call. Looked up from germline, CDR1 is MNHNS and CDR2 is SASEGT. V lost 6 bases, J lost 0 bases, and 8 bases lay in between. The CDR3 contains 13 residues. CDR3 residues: CASSRVHQETQYF. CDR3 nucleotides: TGTGCCAGCAGCCGCGTGCACCAAGAGACCCAGTACTTC.

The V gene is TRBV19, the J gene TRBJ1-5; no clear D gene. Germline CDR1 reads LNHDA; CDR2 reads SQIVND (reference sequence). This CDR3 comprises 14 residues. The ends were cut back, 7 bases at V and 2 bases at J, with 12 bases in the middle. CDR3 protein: CASTTTEGNQPQHF. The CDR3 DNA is TGTGCCAGTACCACTACAGAAGGCAATCAGCCCCAGCATTTT.

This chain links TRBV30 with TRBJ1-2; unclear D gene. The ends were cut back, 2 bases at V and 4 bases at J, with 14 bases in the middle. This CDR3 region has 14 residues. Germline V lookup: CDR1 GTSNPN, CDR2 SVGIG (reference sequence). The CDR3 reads CAWSTSGRTYGYTF. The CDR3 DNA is TGTGCCTGGAGTACTTCCGGCAGAACCTATGGCTACACCTTC. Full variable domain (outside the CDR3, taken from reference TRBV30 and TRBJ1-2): SQTIHQWPATLVQPVGSPLSLECTVEGTSNPNLYWYRQAAGRGLQLLFYSVGIGQISSEVPQNLSASRPQDRQFILSSKKLLLSDSGFYLCAWSTSGRTYGYTFGSGTRLTVV.

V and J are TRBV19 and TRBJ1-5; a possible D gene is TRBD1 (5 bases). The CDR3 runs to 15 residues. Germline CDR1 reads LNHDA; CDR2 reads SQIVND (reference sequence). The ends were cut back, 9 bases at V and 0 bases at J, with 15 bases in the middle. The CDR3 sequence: CASLGLGNSNQPQHF. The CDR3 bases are TGTGCCAGCTTGGGGCTAGGGAATAGCAATCAGCCCCAGCATTTT.

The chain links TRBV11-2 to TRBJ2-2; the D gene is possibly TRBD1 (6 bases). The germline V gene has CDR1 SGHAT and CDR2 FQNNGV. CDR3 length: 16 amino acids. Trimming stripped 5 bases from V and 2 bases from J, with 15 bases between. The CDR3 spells CASSLGWGLNTGELFF. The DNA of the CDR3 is TGTGCCAGCAGCCTGGGGTGGGGGCTCAACACCGGGGAGCTGTTTTTT.

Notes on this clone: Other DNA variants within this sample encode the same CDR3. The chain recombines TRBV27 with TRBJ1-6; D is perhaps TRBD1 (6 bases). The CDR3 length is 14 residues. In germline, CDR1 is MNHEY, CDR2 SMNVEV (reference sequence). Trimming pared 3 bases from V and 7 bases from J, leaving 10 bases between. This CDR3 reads CASSFLQGNSPLHF. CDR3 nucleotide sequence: TGTGCCAGCAGTTTTCTGCAGGGGAATTCACCCCTCCACTTT.

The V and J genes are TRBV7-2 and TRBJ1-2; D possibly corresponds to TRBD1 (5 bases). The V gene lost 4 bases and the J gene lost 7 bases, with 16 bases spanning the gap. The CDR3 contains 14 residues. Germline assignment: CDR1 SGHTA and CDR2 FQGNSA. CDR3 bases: TGTGCCAGCAGCTGGGACCTTGGGCGAAGTGGCTACACCTTC. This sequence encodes CASSWDLGRSGYTF.

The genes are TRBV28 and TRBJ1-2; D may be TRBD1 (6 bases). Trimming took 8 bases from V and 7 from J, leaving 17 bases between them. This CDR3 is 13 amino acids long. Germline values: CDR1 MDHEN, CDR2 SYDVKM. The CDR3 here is CASGYGGLGGYTF. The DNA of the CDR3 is TGTGCCAGCGGCTACGGGGGGCTAGGTGGCTACACCTTC.

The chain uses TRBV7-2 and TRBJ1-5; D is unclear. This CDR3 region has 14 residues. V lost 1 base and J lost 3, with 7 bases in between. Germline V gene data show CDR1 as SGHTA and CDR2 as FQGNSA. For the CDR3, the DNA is TGTGCCAGCAGCTTAGTTGGCTACAATCAGCCCCAGCATTTT. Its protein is CASSLVGYNQPQHF.

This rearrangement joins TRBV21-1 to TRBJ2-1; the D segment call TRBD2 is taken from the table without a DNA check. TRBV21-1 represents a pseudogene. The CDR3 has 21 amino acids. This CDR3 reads CASSKIRDLGGAGFLYNEQFF. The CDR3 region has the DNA TGTGCCAGCAGCAAAATAAGGGATCTCGGGGGAGCGGGGTTCCTCTACAATGAGCAGTTCTTC.

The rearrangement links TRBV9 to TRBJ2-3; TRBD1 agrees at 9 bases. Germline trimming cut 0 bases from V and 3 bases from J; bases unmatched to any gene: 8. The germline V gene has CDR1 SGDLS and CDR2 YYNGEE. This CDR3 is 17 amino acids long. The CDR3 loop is CASSVGLLGQGTDTQYF. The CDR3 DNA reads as TGTGCCAGCAGCGTAGGGTTACTGGGACAGGGTACAGATACGCAGTATTTT.

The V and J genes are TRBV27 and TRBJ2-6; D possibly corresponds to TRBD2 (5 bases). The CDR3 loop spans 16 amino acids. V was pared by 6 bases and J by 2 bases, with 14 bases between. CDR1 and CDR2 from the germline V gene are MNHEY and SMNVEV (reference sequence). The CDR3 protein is CASRDLGNPGANVLTF. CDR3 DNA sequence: TGTGCCAGCAGGGACCTCGGGAACCCTGGGGCCAACGTCCTGACTTTC. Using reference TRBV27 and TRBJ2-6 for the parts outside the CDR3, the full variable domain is EAQVTQNPRYLITVTGKKLTVTCSQNMNHEYMSWYRQDPGLGLRQIYYSMNVEVTDKGDVPEGYKVSRKEKRNFPLILESPSPNQTSLYFCASRDLGNPGANVLTFGAGSRLTVL.

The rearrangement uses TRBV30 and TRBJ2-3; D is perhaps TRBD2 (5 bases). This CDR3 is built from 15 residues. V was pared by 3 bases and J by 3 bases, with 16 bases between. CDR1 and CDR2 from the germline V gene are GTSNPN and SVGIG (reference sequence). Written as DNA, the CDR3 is TGTGCCTGGAGAACCAGCGGCAGTGTGACAGATACGCAGTATTTT. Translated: CAWRTSGSVTDTQYF. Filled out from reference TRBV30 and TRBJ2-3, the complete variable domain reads SQTIHQWPATLVQPVGSPLSLECTVEGTSNPNLYWYRQAAGRGLQLLFYSVGIGQISSEVPQNLSASRPQDRQFILSSKKLLLSDSGFYLCAWRTSGSVTDTQYFGPGTRLTVL.

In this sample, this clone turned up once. As DNA, the CDR3 is TGTGCCTGGACGGTCGGGGTCTCTGATACGCAGTATTTT. It yields the protein CAWTVGVSDTQYF. The chain uses TRBV30 and TRBJ2-3; the D gene is possibly TRBD2 (5 bases). V lost 4 bases and J lost 6, with 14 bases in between. CDR1 is GTSNPN and CDR2 is SVGIG in the germline V gene (reference sequence). The CDR3 runs to 13 residues.

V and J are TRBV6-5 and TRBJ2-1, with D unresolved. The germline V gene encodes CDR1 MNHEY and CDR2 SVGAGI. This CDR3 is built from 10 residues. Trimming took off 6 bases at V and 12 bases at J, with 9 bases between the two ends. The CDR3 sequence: CASSQGLQFF. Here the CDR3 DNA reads TGTGCCAGCAGCCAAGGCCTGCAGTTCTTC.

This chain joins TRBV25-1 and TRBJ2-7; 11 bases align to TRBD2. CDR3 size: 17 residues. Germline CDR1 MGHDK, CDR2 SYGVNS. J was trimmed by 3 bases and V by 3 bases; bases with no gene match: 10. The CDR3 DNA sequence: TGTGCCAGCAGTGATTCGGGGAGACTAGCGGGACACTACGAGCAGTACTTC. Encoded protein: CASSDSGRLAGHYEQYF.

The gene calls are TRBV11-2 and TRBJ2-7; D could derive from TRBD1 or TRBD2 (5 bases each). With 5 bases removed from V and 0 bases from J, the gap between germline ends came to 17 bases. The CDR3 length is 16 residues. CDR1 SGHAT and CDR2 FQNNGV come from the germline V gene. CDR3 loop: CASSPIRRDRSYEQYF. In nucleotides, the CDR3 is TGTGCCAGCAGCCCAATCCGACGGGACCGCTCCTACGAGCAGTACTTC.

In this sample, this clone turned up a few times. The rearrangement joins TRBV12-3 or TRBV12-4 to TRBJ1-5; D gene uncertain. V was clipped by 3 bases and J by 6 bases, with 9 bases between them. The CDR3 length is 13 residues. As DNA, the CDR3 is TGTGCCAGCAGTTTCGGGCCGGGTCAGCCCCAGCATTTT. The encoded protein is CASSFGPGQPQHF.

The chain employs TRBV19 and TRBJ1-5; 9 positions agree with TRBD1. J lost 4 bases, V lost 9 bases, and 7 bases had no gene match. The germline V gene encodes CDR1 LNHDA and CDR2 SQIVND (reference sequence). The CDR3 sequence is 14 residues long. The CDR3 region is CASKDRGANQPQHF. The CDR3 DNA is TGTGCCAGCAAGGACAGGGGCGCTAATCAGCCCCAGCATTTT.

The CDR3 here is CASSVNSNQPQHF. The CDR3 DNA follows: TGCGCCAGCAGTGTAAATAGCAATCAGCCCCAGCATTTT. The chain couples TRBV10-2 to TRBJ1-5; D unclear. Per germline, CDR1 WSHSY and CDR2 SAAADI. V lost 4 bases, J lost 0 bases, and 4 bases lay in between. The CDR3 is 13 residues long.

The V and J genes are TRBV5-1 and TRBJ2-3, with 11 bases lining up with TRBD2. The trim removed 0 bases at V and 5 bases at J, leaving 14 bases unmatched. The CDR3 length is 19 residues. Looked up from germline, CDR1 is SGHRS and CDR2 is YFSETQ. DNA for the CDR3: TGCGCCAGCAGCTTGGGAGTGACTAGCGGGGAGGCGTGGTTAGATACGCAGTATTTT. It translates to CASSLGVTSGEAWLDTQYF.

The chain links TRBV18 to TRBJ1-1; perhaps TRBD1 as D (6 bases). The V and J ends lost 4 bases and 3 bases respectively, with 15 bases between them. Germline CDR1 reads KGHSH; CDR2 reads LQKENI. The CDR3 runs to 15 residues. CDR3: CASSQSRTEDTEAFF. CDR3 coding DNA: TGTGCCAGCTCACAATCCCGGACAGAAGACACTGAAGCTTTCTTT.

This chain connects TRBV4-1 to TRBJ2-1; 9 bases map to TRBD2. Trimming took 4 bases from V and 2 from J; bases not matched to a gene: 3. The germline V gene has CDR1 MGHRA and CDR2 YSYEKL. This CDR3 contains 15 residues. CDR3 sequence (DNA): TGCGCCAGCAGCCCCGGGACTAGCCCCTACAATGAGCAGTTCTTC. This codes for CASSPGTSPYNEQFF.

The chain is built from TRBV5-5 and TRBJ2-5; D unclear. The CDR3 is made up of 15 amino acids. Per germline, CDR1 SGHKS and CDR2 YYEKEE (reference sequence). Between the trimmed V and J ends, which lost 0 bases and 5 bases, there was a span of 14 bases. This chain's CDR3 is CASSLGPGPGETQYF. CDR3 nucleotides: TGTGCCAGCAGCTTGGGACCAGGACCCGGGGAGACCCAGTACTTC.

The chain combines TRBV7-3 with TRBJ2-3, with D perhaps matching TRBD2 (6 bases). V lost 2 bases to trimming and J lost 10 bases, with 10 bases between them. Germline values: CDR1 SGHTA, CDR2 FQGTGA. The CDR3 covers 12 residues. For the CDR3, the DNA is TGTGCCAGCAGCTTAGAGGGAGGCGCGCAGTATTTT. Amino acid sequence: CASSLEGGAQYF.

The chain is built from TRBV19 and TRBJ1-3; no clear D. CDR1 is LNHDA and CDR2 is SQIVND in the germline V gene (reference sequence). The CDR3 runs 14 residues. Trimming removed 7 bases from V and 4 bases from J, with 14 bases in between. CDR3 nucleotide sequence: TGTGCCAGTATTGAGGTCGTCGGGGGAAACACCATATATTTT. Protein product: CASIEVVGGNTIYF.

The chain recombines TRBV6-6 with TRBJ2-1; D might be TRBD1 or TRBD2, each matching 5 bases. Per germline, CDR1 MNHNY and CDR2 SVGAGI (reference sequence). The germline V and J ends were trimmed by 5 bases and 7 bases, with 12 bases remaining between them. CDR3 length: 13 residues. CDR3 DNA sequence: TGTGCCAGCAGTCCAGAGGGGTATAATGAGCAGTTCTTC. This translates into CASSPEGYNEQFF.

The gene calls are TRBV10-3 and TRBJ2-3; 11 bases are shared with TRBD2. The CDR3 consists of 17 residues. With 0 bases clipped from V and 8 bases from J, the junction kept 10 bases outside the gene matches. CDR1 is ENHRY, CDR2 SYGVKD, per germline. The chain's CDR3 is CAISESIVAGGPGTQYF. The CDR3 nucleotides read TGTGCCATCAGTGAGTCGATTGTAGCGGGGGGGCCGGGTACGCAGTATTTT.

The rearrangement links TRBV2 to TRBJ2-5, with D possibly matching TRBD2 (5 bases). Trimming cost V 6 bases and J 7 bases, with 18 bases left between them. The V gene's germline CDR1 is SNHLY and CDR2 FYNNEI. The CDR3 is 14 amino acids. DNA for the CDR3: TGTGCCAGCAGAACACAAGCGGTATCCGGGACCCAGTACTTC. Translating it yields CASRTQAVSGTQYF.